These 4 T cell receptor beta chains came from one sample sequenced in a study of T cell changes during pregnancy in multiple sclerosis. Data came from immunoSEQ multiplex PCR; TCRdb stores just in-frame clones and leaves some out. The table has around 77,000 clones, 91% seen once. This specimen consisted of peripheral blood, obtained in the third trimester of pregnancy. The receptors stem from a female donor in good health, enrolled as a control in a pregnancy study.

This chain joins TRBV6-5 and TRBJ2-5; TRBD1 matches at 7 bases. The end of the DNA aligns better with TRBJ2-7, so the J call may be wrong. The CDR3 consists of 15 residues. Germline lookup yields CDR1 MNHEY and CDR2 SVGAGI. The CDR3 sequence is CASSSNRGSSYEQYF. The CDR3 DNA sequence: TGTGCCAGCAGTTCAAACAGGGGAAGCTCCTACGAGCAGTACTTC.

V and J are TRBV19 and TRBJ1-4; perhaps TRBD1 as D (5 bases). CDR1 is LNHDA, CDR2 SQIVND, per germline (reference sequence). The CDR3 runs to 16 residues. V lost 4 bases to trimming and J lost 7 bases, with 19 bases between them. This chain's CDR3 is CASSTGGRIWGEKLFF. The CDR3 DNA sequence: TGTGCCAGTAGTACCGGGGGACGGATATGGGGTGAAAAACTGTTTTTT. Filled out from reference TRBV19 and TRBJ1-4, the complete variable domain reads DGGITQSPKYLFRKEGQNVTLSCEQNLNHDAMYWYRQDPGQGLRLIYYSQIVNDFQKGDIAEGYSVSREKKESFPLTVTSAQKNPTAFYLCASSTGGRIWGEKLFFGSGTQLSVL.

The chain carries TRBV10-3 and TRBJ1-2; D uncertain. Germline V lookup: CDR1 ENHRY, CDR2 SYGVKD. The CDR3 is 14 residues long. Trimming pared 6 bases from V and 2 bases from J, leaving 13 bases between. The CDR3 sequence: CAIRSSGENYGYTF. CDR3 in DNA: TGTGCCATCAGGTCCAGCGGGGAGAACTATGGCTACACCTTC.

This chain uses TRBV4-1 with TRBJ2-2; D might be TRBD1 (6 bases). CDR3 length equals 16 residues. Germline V gene lookup returns CDR1 MGHRA and CDR2 YSYEKL. Trimming left V 3 bases short and J 1 base short, with 12 bases between. The CDR3 bases are TGCGCCAGCAGCCAGGGACAAGGAATGAACACCGGGGAGCTGTTTTTT. Its translation is CASSQGQGMNTGELFF.